One and the same sample provided the 15 T cell receptor beta chains below, sequenced in a study of TIL therapy for anti-PD-1-resistant metastatic lung cancer. This was the immunoSEQ v3 assay. Method: immunoSEQ multiplex PCR; TCRdb's copy keeps in-frame clones and lacks some. In the table there are 60,000 or so clones, 55% to 75% of which are singletons. Sample time point: pre-treatment sample, taken before nivolumab and TIL therapy. Sequences were derived from blood, sampled at baseline. The source is a person aged 25 to 80 with non-small cell lung cancer.

This clone has more than one count but fewer than ten. The J gene is TRBJ2-7, the V gene TRBV5-4; maybe TRBD1 (5 bases). Germline loops: CDR1 SGHNT, CDR2 YYREEE (reference sequence). The germline V and J ends were trimmed by 5 bases and 5 bases, with 17 bases remaining between them. The CDR3 contains 14 residues. The CDR3 region is CASRQFGRGNEQYF. CDR3 DNA: TGTGCCAGCAGACAATTCGGAAGGGGAAACGAGCAGTACTTC.

The rearrangement joins TRBV7-8 to TRBJ2-6, with D uncertain. This CDR3 region has 18 residues. Germline lookup yields CDR1 SGHVS and CDR2 FQNEAQ. The ends were cut back, 1 base at V and 0 bases at J, with 13 bases in the middle. The CDR3 sequence: CASSLGLRNSSGANVLTF. CDR3 DNA: TGTGCCAGCAGCTTAGGGCTCAGGAACTCCTCTGGGGCCAACGTCCTGACTTTC. The entire variable domain, with the rest obtained from reference TRBV7-8 and TRBJ2-6, is as follows: GAGVSQSPRYKVAKRGQDVALRCDPISGHVSLFWYQQALGQGPEFLTYFQNEAQLDKSGLPSDRFFAERPEGSVSTLKIQRTQQEDSAVYLCASSLGLRNSSGANVLTFGAGSRLTVL.

This clone was counted only a few times. This chain links TRBV7-9 with TRBJ2-1; perhaps TRBD2 as D (7 bases). The germline V gene encodes CDR1 SEHNR and CDR2 FQNEAQ (reference sequence). V lost 4 bases to trimming and J lost 5 bases, with 12 bases between them. This CDR3 has 14 residues. The CDR3 DNA follows: TGTGCCAGCAGCTGGGGGGGCCAGGACAATGAGCAGTTCTTC. Residues: CASSWGGQDNEQFF.

CDR3 amino acids: CASSFSANTEAFF. The DNA of the CDR3 is TGTGCCAGCAGCTTCTCGGCGAACACTGAAGCTTTCTTT. This chain joins TRBV7-9 and TRBJ1-1; no clear D gene. The V end was cut by 3 bases, the J end by 1 base, with 6 bases between. In germline, CDR1 is SEHNR, CDR2 FQNEAQ (reference sequence). This CDR3 has 13 amino acids.

J is TRBJ2-7 and V is TRBV13; 7 bases line up with TRBD2. With V trimmed by 4 bases and J by 3 bases, 9 bases remained unmatched. The CDR3 length is 15 residues. Germline assignment: CDR1 PRHDT and CDR2 FYEKMQ (reference sequence). CDR3 sequence (DNA): TGTGCCAGCAGCTCTCCTAGCGGAGGGTTCTACGAGCAGTACTTC. Protein product: CASSSPSGGFYEQYF.

The gene calls are TRBV19 and TRBJ1-6; 9 nucleotides line up with TRBD1. Germline assignment: CDR1 LNHDA and CDR2 SQIVND (reference sequence). This CDR3 has 14 amino acids. The V gene end was trimmed by 6 bases and the J gene end by 8 bases; junction bases not matched to a gene: 5. CDR3 bases: TGTGCCAGTAGCACTGGACAGGGGTATTCACCCCTCCACTTT. This encodes CASSTGQGYSPLHF.

The V gene is TRBV19, the J gene TRBJ1-2; D is undetermined. The CDR3 length is 15 residues. V shed 0 bases and J shed 0 bases, with 8 bases lying between them. Germline CDR1 reads LNHDA; CDR2 reads SQIVND (reference sequence). CDR3 loop: CASSIDLNTNYGYTF. CDR3 bases: TGTGCCAGTAGTATAGATCTAAATACTAACTATGGCTACACCTTC.

This clone was observed a handful of times. V gene TRBV15 combines with J gene TRBJ2-7, with TRBD2 identical over 8 bases. V trimming: 3 bases; J trimming: 4 bases; junction bases outside the gene matches: 5. This CDR3 region has 14 residues. Germline assignment: CDR1 LNHNV and CDR2 YYDKDF (reference sequence). Here the CDR3 DNA reads TGTGCCACCAGCAGTAGACTAGCGACGTACGAGCAGTACTTC. As protein: CATSSRLATYEQYF.

This clone showed up just once. The genes are TRBV5-1 and TRBJ2-3; perhaps TRBD2 as D (5 bases). The CDR3 is 14 amino acids. V dropped 0 bases and J dropped 6 bases, with 11 bases sitting between them. Germline V gene data show CDR1 as SGHRS and CDR2 as YFSETQ. The CDR3 sequence: CASSLVVGGDTQYF. The CDR3 DNA is TGCGCCAGCAGCTTGGTAGTAGGAGGCGATACGCAGTATTTT.

The chain carries TRBV7-9 and TRBJ2-5; D not certain. The germline V gene encodes CDR1 SEHNR and CDR2 FQNEAQ (reference sequence). This CDR3 spans 12 amino acids. The V end was cut by 5 bases, the J end by 4 bases, with 8 bases between. CDR3 coding DNA: TGTGCCAGCAGCGATATTGGAGAGACCCAGTACTTC. Amino acid sequence: CASSDIGETQYF.

The chain recombines TRBV19 with TRBJ1-6; no reliable D call. Germline lookup yields CDR1 LNHDA and CDR2 SQIVND (reference sequence). The CDR3 has 15 residues. V was shortened by 3 bases and J by 7 bases, with 13 bases between the two germline ends. Written as DNA, the CDR3 is TGTGCCAGTAGTATTGCGACCCCGGGGAATTCACCCCTCCACTTT. This gives the protein CASSIATPGNSPLHF.

The V gene is TRBV7-9, the J gene TRBJ2-1; no firm D call. V was shortened by 5 bases and J by 5 bases, with 7 bases between the two germline ends. This CDR3 is 12 amino acids long. The germline gives CDR1 SEHNR, CDR2 FQNEAQ (reference sequence). CDR3 DNA sequence: TGTGCCAGCAGCCTATTCGACAATGAGCAGTTCTTC. Protein sequence: CASSLFDNEQFF.

The chain uses TRBV6-5 and TRBJ1-1; D call uncertain. V was pared by 6 bases and J by 10 bases, with 15 bases between. The V gene's germline CDR1 is MNHEY and CDR2 SVGAGI. This CDR3 spans 12 amino acids. The CDR3 DNA follows: TGTGCCAGCAGAACCTCCGATCTGGGAGCTTTCTTT. Its translation: CASRTSDLGAFF.

The rearrangement links TRBV5-5 to TRBJ1-1, with D unclear. With 3 bases removed from V and 0 bases from J, the gap between germline ends came to 9 bases. Germline CDR1 is SGHKS and CDR2 is YYEKEE (reference sequence). The CDR3 runs 14 residues. CDR3 amino acids: CASSYEAMNTEAFF. CDR3 coding DNA: TGTGCCAGCAGCTACGAGGCTATGAACACTGAAGCTTTCTTT.

As concerns this clone: The same CDR3 also results from other DNA sequences found in this sample. The chain couples TRBV5-1 to TRBJ2-5; D uncertain. Germline V gene lookup returns CDR1 SGHRS and CDR2 YFSETQ. V was clipped by 2 bases and J by 2 bases, with 1 base between them. This CDR3 has 11 residues. The CDR3: CASSLQETQYF. For the CDR3, the DNA is TGCGCCAGCAGCTTACAAGAGACCCAGTACTTC.